Following are 18 T cell receptor beta chains from one sample sequenced in a study of regulatory T cells in long-lasting Graves disease. Time point here: newly diagnosed GD, antithyroid drugs for less than 3 months. RNA from PBMCs was the source of the TCR library. Sequencing libraries for TCR beta were prepared with iRepertoire HTBI primers and Arm-PCR of CDR3 regions. A single record per CDR3 protein comes from TCRdb applying MiXCR to the multiplex PCR reads. The repertoire includes 450,000 to 600,000 distinct CDR3 sequences, about 14% of them detected once, and approximately 9.3% sits in the top ten. The sample also formed part of further work on T cells in Graves' hyperthyroidism and ophthalmopathy.

The sample here was peripheral blood mononuclear cells (PBMCs), taken at new diagnosis, from a patient treated with antithyroid drugs. The receptors originated from a man between 25 and 39 years old with Graves disease.

Concerning this clonotype itself: This clone may be a read error of a much larger clone one base away. J is TRBJ2-5 and V is TRBV6-1, with a tentative D call TRBD2 (5 bases). Germline CDR1 is MNHNS and CDR2 is SASEGT. The CDR3 runs 13 residues. The V and J ends lost 6 bases and 7 bases respectively, with 15 bases between them. The DNA for the CDR3 is TGTGCCAGCAGAGCACAATTAGGAGGGACCCAGTACTTC. Translated, it gives CASRAQLGGTQYF.

This clonotype was found many times. The CDR3 DNA is TGTGCCAGCGGGCTGACAGGGGGCATCACTGAAGCTTTCTTT. Translated, it gives CASGLTGGITEAFF. J is TRBJ1-1 and V is TRBV12-3 or TRBV12-4, with TRBD1 matching 10 bases. The CDR3 runs 14 residues. After removal of 8 bases from V and 4 bases from J, the junction contained 7 bases not matched to a gene.

This clonotype was counted ten times or more. This chain connects TRBV29-1 to TRBJ1-1; D call uncertain. The CDR3 extends over 13 amino acids. CDR1 and CDR2 from the germline V gene are SQVTM and ANQGSEA. The ends were cut back, 4 bases at V and 1 base at J, with 10 bases in the middle. CDR3 loop: CSVAIHPNTEAFF. CDR3 in DNA: TGCAGCGTTGCGATACACCCGAACACTGAAGCTTTCTTT.

Ten or more counts support this clonotype. V and J are TRBV12-3 or TRBV12-4 and TRBJ2-1; TRBD2 agrees at 9 bases. The V gene end was trimmed by 8 bases and the J gene end by 11 bases; junction bases not matched to a gene: 4. The CDR3 covers 11 residues. CDR3 amino acids: CASGSGRKQFF. For the CDR3, the DNA is TGTGCCAGCGGCAGCGGGAGGAAGCAGTTCTTC.

This clonotype has just a few counts. The chain couples TRBV20-1 to TRBJ2-1; 9 nucleotides line up with TRBD2. Germline CDR1 reads DFQATT; CDR2 reads SNEGSKA (reference sequence). The J segment lost 5 bases and the V segment lost 5 bases, leaving 10 bases of the junction unmatched. The CDR3 sequence is 15 residues long. The CDR3 sequence is CSAGLAGAVNNEQFF. The CDR3 DNA is TGCAGTGCTGGATTAGCGGGAGCGGTTAACAATGAGCAGTTCTTC.

The sample holds many counts of this clonotype. This chain uses TRBV12-3 or TRBV12-4 with TRBJ2-2, with D unresolved. The CDR3 has 18 amino acids. V was trimmed by 0 bases and J by 5 bases, leaving 19 bases between them. CDR3 coding DNA: TGTGCCAGCAGTTTAGCCCCCTACCAGGAATTGGGGACCGGGGAGCTGTTTTTT. This codes for CASSLAPYQELGTGELFF.

This clonotype came up many times. The chain combines TRBV5-1 with TRBJ2-5; the match to TRBD2 covers 13 bases. The germline V gene has CDR1 SGHRS and CDR2 YFSETQ. Unmatched junction bases numbered 7, after V lost 3 bases and J lost 5 bases. The CDR3 loop spans 16 amino acids. The chain's CDR3 is CASSSGTSGIWETQYF. The CDR3 DNA reads as TGCGCCAGCAGCTCCGGGACTAGCGGGATCTGGGAGACCCAGTACTTC.

This clonotype was observed a few times. CDR3 DNA sequence: TGTGCCAGTAGTGCCGGGACAGGCCACCTCAATGAGCAGTTCTTC. Translation gives CASSAGTGHLNEQFF. The chain has TRBV19 and TRBJ2-1; TRBD1 agrees at 8 bases. The trim removed 5 bases at V and 6 bases at J, leaving 9 bases unmatched. CDR3 length: 15 residues. Germline V CDR1 and CDR2: LNHDA, SQIVND (reference sequence). The whole variable domain, filled in from reference TRBV19 and TRBJ2-1, reads DGGITQSPKYLFRKEGQNVTLSCEQNLNHDAMYWYRQDPGQGLRLIYYSQIVNDFQKGDIAEGYSVSREKKESFPLTVTSAQKNPTAFYLCASSAGTGHLNEQFFGPGTRLTVL.

There are a few counts of this clonotype. The V and J genes are TRBV18 and TRBJ1-2; D is perhaps TRBD1 (5 bases). Germline V CDR1 and CDR2: KGHSH, LQKENI. The V gene lost 8 bases and the J gene lost 0 bases, with 16 bases spanning the gap. This CDR3 has 15 amino acids. CDR3 bases: TGTGCCAGCGCACGGGGGGTGGACGCTAACTATGGCTACACCTTC. Encoded protein: CASARGVDANYGYTF.

This clonotype was seen many times. The DNA of the CDR3 is TGTGCCAGTAGTATTCCAGGGTTCGGCACAGATACGCAGTATTTT. It codes for CASSIPGFGTDTQYF. The chain combines TRBV19 with TRBJ2-3; D is possibly TRBD1 (5 bases). Trimming stripped 3 bases from V and 1 base from J, with 11 bases between. CDR3 length equals 15 residues. CDR1 and CDR2 (germline): LNHDA, SQIVND (reference sequence).

This clonotype was detected a few times. This chain uses TRBV9 with TRBJ1-5; tentative D call: TRBD1 (6 bases). This CDR3 region has 14 residues. From germline, CDR1 is SGDLS and CDR2 YYNGEE. CDR3 sequence: CYAGGPYSNQPQHF. The CDR3 DNA sequence: TGTTATGCCGGGGGGCCTTATAGCAATCAGCCCCAGCATTTT.

The CDR3 spells CSVVGQGNRELFF. As DNA, the CDR3 is TGCAGCGTGGTAGGGCAGGGTAACCGGGAGCTGTTTTTT. This chain connects TRBV29-1 to TRBJ2-2; possible D gene TRBD1, 5 bases. Deletions cut 6 bases from V and 9 bases from J, with 17 bases between. This CDR3 is built from 13 residues. Looked up from germline, CDR1 is SQVTM and CDR2 is ANQGSEA.

There are many counts of this clonotype. The V call is TRBV11-2, the J call TRBJ2-7; D gene uncertain. This CDR3 has 16 amino acids. Germline CDR1 and CDR2: SGHAT and FQNNGV. Trimming stripped 1 base from V and 2 bases from J, with 15 bases between. The CDR3 nucleotides read TGTGCCAGCAGCTTAGTGGGCCGGCCCCTAACCTACGAGCAGTACTTC. It codes for CASSLVGRPLTYEQYF.

In regard to this clonotype: Since a much larger clone is just one base distant, this may be a read error. The J gene is TRBJ2-7, the V gene TRBV12-3 or TRBV12-4, with TRBD1 identical over 7 bases. After removal of 8 bases from V and 6 bases from J, the junction contained 7 bases not matched to a gene. This CDR3 spans 12 amino acids. As DNA, the CDR3 is TGTGCCAGCGGTCTACAGGGGTTCGAGCAGTACTTC. Translation gives CASGLQGFEQYF.

In this sample, this clonotype turned up many times. This chain links TRBV7-3 with TRBJ2-1; 9 nucleotides align to TRBD2. V lost 2 bases, J lost 6 bases, and 5 bases stayed unmatched. The CDR3 contains 15 residues. The germline CDR1 and CDR2 sequences are SGHTA and FQGTGA. This CDR3 is CASSLLAGAFNEQFF. As DNA, the CDR3 is TGTGCCAGCAGCTTATTAGCGGGAGCCTTCAATGAGCAGTTCTTC.

This clonotype was seen repeatedly, ten times or more. The chain has TRBV2 and TRBJ2-3; no firm D call. The CDR3 has 16 amino acids. V was pared by 2 bases and J by 1 base, with 13 bases between. Germline loops: CDR1 SNHLY, CDR2 FYNNEI. Here the CDR3 reads CASSEWRHLGTDTQYF. Here the CDR3 DNA reads TGTGCCAGCAGTGAATGGCGACACCTGGGCACAGATACGCAGTATTTT.

Ten or more counts support this clonotype. The chain joins TRBV18 to TRBJ2-2; the D is unclear. The CDR3 loop spans 15 amino acids. Germline lookup yields CDR1 KGHSH and CDR2 LQKENI. V shed 0 bases and J shed 2 bases, with 7 bases lying between them. The CDR3 is CASSPPIRNTGELFF. The CDR3 nucleotides read TGTGCCAGCTCACCACCGATCAGAAACACCGGGGAGCTGTTTTTT.

This clonotype was picked up many times. The chain has TRBV27 and TRBJ1-1, with TRBD1 identical over 7 bases. Germline V lookup: CDR1 MNHEY, CDR2 SMNVEV (reference sequence). V shed 3 bases and J 1 base; nucleotides not matched to a gene: 2. This CDR3 contains 14 residues. The CDR3 is CASSLDRKNTEAFF. CDR3 bases: TGTGCCAGCAGTTTGGACAGGAAGAACACTGAAGCTTTCTTT.